The sequence of this T cell receptor (beta chain) was determined in a study of vaccination and CD4 T cells after COVID-19. The wider study: Convalescent donors: six male, four female; seven Caucasian, two Asian, one multiracial, two Hispanic.

This clonotype appeared a few times. The antigen is not known. Sequence data for DNA of cultured CD4+ T cells were generated by the Oncomine TCR Beta short-read assay. TCRdb called the PCR reads again in MiXCR, with one record for every CDR3 protein. The table includes about 13,000 distinct CDR3 sequences, approximately 50% detected once. The CDR3 has 16 amino acids. Germline V CDR1 and CDR2: KGHDR, SFDVKD. Trimming removed 2 bases from V and 5 bases from J; junction bases left unmatched: 4. Treatment described: roughly 10-day PBMC culture with coronavirus spike peptide pools or control peptides (ViraFEST assay). IL-2 (about 10 IU/ml) and peptide pools (approximately 10 ug/ml) were added to cultures of over 1.5 million PBMCs per well.

The sequencing input was CD4+ T cells from blood, cultured in vitro. This receptor was obtained from a human donor who had recovered from COVID-19. This chain links TRBV24-1 with TRBJ2-2; 10 nucleotides match TRBD2. DNA of the CDR3: TGTGCCACCAGTGATTCTGGACTAGCGGATACCGGGGAGCTGTTTTTT. Amino acids: CATSDSGLADTGELFF.